A selection of T cell receptor beta chains follows, all from one sample in a study of cytomegalovirus exposure and HLA in healthy donors. Clones were read by immunoSEQ multiplex PCR, and TCRdb kept only the in-frame ones, dropping some. This sample carries 160,000 or so clones, roughly 80% of them seen once, and the ten largest clones take around 8%. Sequenced material: PBMCs. These receptors all come from a male donor in good health and CMV-seropositive. Each CDR3 is given with its conserved first and last residue. The listing skips clone size in some rows; elsewhere it reads once, few, many or a size class.

J,V,size,CDR3
TRBJ2-2,TRBV4-3,.,CASSWSRTGFSGELFF
TRBJ1-4,TRBV15,.,CATSRDQGSLGQLFF
TRBJ2-5,TRBV7-8,once,CASRGPGGQETQYF
TRBJ1-2,TRBV4-3,.,CASSQAWDTIYGYTF
TRBJ1-2,TRBV28,few,CASSLLVQADLNF
TRBJ1-4,TRBV11-2,few,CASSRILATNEKLFF
TRBJ1-4,TRBV29-1,.,CSVRRGAAANEKLFF
TRBJ1-2,TRBV19,many,CASSLTRGQGSGYTF
TRBJ1-1,TRBV6-1,.,CASPSGENTEAFF
TRBJ2-7,TRBV9,.,CASSARQSLADEQYF
TRBJ1-2,TRBV7-6,.,CASSWGPEGGYGYTF
TRBJ2-3,TRBV11-2,.,CASSLGLTGGTDTQYF
TRBJ1-5,TRBV7-2,.,CASSLDTVYSNQPQHF
TRBJ2-7,TRBV30,.,CAGVLGQAYEQYF